This T cell receptor beta chain was sequenced during a study of shared clonotypes between healthy human individuals. Broader study findings: Roughly 5% was the fraction of naive CD4 clonotypes found shared across several donors.

Note on this clone: Its cognate antigen is unknown.

CDR1 SGDLS and CDR2 YYNGEE come from the germline V gene. The CDR3 contains 13 residues. The V and J ends lost 4 bases and 3 bases respectively, with 10 bases between them. Researchers ran the assay at a deep level. The authors distributed each subset's genomic DNA evenly over several immunoSEQ plates. The input for sorted-subset replicate PCRs was around 210 ng DNA, about 30,000 T cell genomes. Sequenced by immunoSEQ multiplex PCR; TCRdb stores in-frame clones only, minus some. This table has over 850,000 clones, about four fifths appearing once. The chain combines TRBV9 with TRBJ1-1; D gene ambiguous. This receptor was identified in a man aged 18 to 30 in good health. Some clones in this sample may be carry-over from other donors' samples. The sequenced sample was memory CD4+ T cells from PBMCs. Subset of the sample: CD45RA-negative fraction. In DNA, the CDR3 is TGTGCCAGCAGCCAATCAGACGACACTGAAGCTTTCTTT. Its protein product is CASSQSDDTEAFF.